The 11 T cell receptor beta chains below come from one sample, sequenced in a study of OX40 agonist ivuxolimab in advanced cancers. Repertoires were generated with immunoSEQ multiplex PCR, while TCRdb's copy carries only in-frame clones and drops some. The data contain tens of thousands of clones, roughly 80% of them singletons. The specimen comprised CD4+ or CD8+ T cells sorted from blood, sampled in a trial of the OX40 agonist ivuxolimab. The source of these receptors is an adult with an advanced solid tumor such as melanoma, head and neck, liver or kidney cancer.

The V call is TRBV6-6, the J call TRBJ2-1; the match to TRBD2 covers 8 bases. The junction had 17 bases not matched to a gene; V was cut back by 6 bases and J by 10 bases. Germline V gene lookup returns CDR1 MNHNY and CDR2 SVGAGI (reference sequence). The CDR3 spans 16 residues. This CDR3 is CASRKAGVPRGGEQFF. CDR3 sequence (DNA): TGTGCCAGCAGAAAAGCGGGAGTCCCTCGGGGGGGGGAGCAGTTCTTC.

CDR3 sequence reads: CASSKASIRDSPCGDGYTF. The CDR3 DNA reads TGTGCCAGCAGCAAAGCTAGTATCCGGGACAGCCCATGCGGGGATGGCTACACCTTC. This chain joins TRBV21-1 and TRBJ1-2; whether TRBD1, the table's D call, matches the DNA was not checked. TRBV21-1 is shown as a pseudogene. This CDR3 has 19 amino acids.

V usage is TRBV29-1 and J usage is TRBJ1-1; no definite D call. The CDR3 spans 12 residues. Per germline, CDR1 SQVTM and CDR2 ANQGSEA. Deletions cut 4 bases from V and 1 base from J, with 7 bases between. CDR3 DNA: TGCAGCGTTGCGGGTGGGAACACTGAAGCTTTCTTT. Protein: CSVAGGNTEAFF.

The J gene is TRBJ1-2, the V gene TRBV5-8; 8 bases map to TRBD1. CDR3 length equals 14 residues. The trim removed 2 bases at V and 7 bases at J, leaving 7 bases unmatched. Germline lookup yields CDR1 SGHTS and CDR2 YDEGEE. The CDR3 coding sequence is TGTGCCAGCAGCTTCCAGGGACAGGTCCTTGGCTACACCTTC. Translated, it gives CASSFQGQVLGYTF. The variable domain in full, with the rest retrieved from reference TRBV5-8 and TRBJ1-2, is EAGVTQSPTHLIKTRGQQATLRCSPISGHTSVYWYQQALGLGLQFLLWYDEGEERNRGNFPPRFSGRQFPNYSSELNVNALELEDSALYLCASSFQGQVLGYTFGSGTRLTVV.

This clone was observed a handful of times. V is TRBV7-2 and J is TRBJ1-4; D is ambiguous. V was shortened by 3 bases and J by 10 bases, with 9 bases between the two germline ends. This CDR3 has 12 residues. Per the germline V gene, CDR1 is SGHTA and CDR2 is FQGNSA. The CDR3 here is CASSLVRGKLFF. CDR3 nucleotide sequence: TGTGCCAGCAGCTTGGTTCGCGGAAAACTGTTTTTT.

The chain carries TRBV7-8 and TRBJ2-1; 11 nucleotides align to TRBD2. The CDR3 spans 15 residues. Per the germline V gene, CDR1 is SGHVS and CDR2 is FQNEAQ. With 5 bases clipped from V and 4 bases from J, the junction kept 4 bases outside the gene matches. CDR3 nucleotides: TGTGCCAGCAGCCGTGGGACTAGCGGTTACAATGAGCAGTTCTTC. Its protein is CASSRGTSGYNEQFF.

This rearrangement joins TRBV5-5 to TRBJ1-4; TRBD1 matches at 9 bases. Germline CDR1 is SGHKS and CDR2 is YYEKEE (reference sequence). The CDR3 contains 18 residues. J gave up 3 bases and V 0 bases, and 9 bases lay outside the gene matches. The CDR3 loop is CASSLGLDRGISNEKLFF. In DNA form, the CDR3 reads TGTGCCAGCAGCTTGGGCCTGGACAGGGGAATTTCTAATGAAAAACTGTTTTTT.

This clone was detected only once. The gene calls are TRBV7-2 and TRBJ2-7, with D perhaps matching TRBD1 (5 bases). Germline assignment: CDR1 SGHTA and CDR2 FQGNSA. The ends were cut back, 1 base at V and 12 bases at J, with 16 bases in the middle. CDR3 length: 13 amino acids. The CDR3 spells CASSLGRANIPYF. The DNA of the CDR3 is TGTGCCAGCAGCTTAGGCAGGGCCAATATTCCGTACTTC.

The J gene is TRBJ2-3, the V gene TRBV7-3; tentatively, D is TRBD1 (5 bases). From germline, CDR1 is SGHTA and CDR2 FQGTGA. The CDR3 consists of 12 residues. V dropped 6 bases and J dropped 4 bases, with 8 bases sitting between them. The CDR3 coding sequence is TGTGCCAGCAGTCAGGGCGCAGATACGCAGTATTTT. Encoded protein: CASSQGADTQYF.

V is TRBV18 and J is TRBJ2-1; 10 nucleotides line up with TRBD2. This CDR3 has 19 residues. Germline V gene lookup returns CDR1 KGHSH and CDR2 LQKENI. V gave up 0 bases and J gave up 6 bases; unmatched junction bases: 14. CDR3 coding DNA: TGTGCCAGCTCACCACCGCTTCCTAGCGGGAGAAATCCGATCAATGAGCAGTTCTTC. Translating gives CASSPPLPSGRNPINEQFF.

This clone was observed a few times. The CDR3 spells CASSRVEAGDEQYF. Here the CDR3 DNA reads TGTGCCAGCAGCCGGGTGGAGGCGGGGGACGAGCAGTACTTC. This chain connects TRBV7-9 to TRBJ2-7; 7 nucleotides align to TRBD2. The trim removed 5 bases at V and 5 bases at J, leaving 9 bases unmatched. CDR1 and CDR2 (germline): SEHNR, FQNEAQ (reference sequence). CDR3 length: 14 residues.